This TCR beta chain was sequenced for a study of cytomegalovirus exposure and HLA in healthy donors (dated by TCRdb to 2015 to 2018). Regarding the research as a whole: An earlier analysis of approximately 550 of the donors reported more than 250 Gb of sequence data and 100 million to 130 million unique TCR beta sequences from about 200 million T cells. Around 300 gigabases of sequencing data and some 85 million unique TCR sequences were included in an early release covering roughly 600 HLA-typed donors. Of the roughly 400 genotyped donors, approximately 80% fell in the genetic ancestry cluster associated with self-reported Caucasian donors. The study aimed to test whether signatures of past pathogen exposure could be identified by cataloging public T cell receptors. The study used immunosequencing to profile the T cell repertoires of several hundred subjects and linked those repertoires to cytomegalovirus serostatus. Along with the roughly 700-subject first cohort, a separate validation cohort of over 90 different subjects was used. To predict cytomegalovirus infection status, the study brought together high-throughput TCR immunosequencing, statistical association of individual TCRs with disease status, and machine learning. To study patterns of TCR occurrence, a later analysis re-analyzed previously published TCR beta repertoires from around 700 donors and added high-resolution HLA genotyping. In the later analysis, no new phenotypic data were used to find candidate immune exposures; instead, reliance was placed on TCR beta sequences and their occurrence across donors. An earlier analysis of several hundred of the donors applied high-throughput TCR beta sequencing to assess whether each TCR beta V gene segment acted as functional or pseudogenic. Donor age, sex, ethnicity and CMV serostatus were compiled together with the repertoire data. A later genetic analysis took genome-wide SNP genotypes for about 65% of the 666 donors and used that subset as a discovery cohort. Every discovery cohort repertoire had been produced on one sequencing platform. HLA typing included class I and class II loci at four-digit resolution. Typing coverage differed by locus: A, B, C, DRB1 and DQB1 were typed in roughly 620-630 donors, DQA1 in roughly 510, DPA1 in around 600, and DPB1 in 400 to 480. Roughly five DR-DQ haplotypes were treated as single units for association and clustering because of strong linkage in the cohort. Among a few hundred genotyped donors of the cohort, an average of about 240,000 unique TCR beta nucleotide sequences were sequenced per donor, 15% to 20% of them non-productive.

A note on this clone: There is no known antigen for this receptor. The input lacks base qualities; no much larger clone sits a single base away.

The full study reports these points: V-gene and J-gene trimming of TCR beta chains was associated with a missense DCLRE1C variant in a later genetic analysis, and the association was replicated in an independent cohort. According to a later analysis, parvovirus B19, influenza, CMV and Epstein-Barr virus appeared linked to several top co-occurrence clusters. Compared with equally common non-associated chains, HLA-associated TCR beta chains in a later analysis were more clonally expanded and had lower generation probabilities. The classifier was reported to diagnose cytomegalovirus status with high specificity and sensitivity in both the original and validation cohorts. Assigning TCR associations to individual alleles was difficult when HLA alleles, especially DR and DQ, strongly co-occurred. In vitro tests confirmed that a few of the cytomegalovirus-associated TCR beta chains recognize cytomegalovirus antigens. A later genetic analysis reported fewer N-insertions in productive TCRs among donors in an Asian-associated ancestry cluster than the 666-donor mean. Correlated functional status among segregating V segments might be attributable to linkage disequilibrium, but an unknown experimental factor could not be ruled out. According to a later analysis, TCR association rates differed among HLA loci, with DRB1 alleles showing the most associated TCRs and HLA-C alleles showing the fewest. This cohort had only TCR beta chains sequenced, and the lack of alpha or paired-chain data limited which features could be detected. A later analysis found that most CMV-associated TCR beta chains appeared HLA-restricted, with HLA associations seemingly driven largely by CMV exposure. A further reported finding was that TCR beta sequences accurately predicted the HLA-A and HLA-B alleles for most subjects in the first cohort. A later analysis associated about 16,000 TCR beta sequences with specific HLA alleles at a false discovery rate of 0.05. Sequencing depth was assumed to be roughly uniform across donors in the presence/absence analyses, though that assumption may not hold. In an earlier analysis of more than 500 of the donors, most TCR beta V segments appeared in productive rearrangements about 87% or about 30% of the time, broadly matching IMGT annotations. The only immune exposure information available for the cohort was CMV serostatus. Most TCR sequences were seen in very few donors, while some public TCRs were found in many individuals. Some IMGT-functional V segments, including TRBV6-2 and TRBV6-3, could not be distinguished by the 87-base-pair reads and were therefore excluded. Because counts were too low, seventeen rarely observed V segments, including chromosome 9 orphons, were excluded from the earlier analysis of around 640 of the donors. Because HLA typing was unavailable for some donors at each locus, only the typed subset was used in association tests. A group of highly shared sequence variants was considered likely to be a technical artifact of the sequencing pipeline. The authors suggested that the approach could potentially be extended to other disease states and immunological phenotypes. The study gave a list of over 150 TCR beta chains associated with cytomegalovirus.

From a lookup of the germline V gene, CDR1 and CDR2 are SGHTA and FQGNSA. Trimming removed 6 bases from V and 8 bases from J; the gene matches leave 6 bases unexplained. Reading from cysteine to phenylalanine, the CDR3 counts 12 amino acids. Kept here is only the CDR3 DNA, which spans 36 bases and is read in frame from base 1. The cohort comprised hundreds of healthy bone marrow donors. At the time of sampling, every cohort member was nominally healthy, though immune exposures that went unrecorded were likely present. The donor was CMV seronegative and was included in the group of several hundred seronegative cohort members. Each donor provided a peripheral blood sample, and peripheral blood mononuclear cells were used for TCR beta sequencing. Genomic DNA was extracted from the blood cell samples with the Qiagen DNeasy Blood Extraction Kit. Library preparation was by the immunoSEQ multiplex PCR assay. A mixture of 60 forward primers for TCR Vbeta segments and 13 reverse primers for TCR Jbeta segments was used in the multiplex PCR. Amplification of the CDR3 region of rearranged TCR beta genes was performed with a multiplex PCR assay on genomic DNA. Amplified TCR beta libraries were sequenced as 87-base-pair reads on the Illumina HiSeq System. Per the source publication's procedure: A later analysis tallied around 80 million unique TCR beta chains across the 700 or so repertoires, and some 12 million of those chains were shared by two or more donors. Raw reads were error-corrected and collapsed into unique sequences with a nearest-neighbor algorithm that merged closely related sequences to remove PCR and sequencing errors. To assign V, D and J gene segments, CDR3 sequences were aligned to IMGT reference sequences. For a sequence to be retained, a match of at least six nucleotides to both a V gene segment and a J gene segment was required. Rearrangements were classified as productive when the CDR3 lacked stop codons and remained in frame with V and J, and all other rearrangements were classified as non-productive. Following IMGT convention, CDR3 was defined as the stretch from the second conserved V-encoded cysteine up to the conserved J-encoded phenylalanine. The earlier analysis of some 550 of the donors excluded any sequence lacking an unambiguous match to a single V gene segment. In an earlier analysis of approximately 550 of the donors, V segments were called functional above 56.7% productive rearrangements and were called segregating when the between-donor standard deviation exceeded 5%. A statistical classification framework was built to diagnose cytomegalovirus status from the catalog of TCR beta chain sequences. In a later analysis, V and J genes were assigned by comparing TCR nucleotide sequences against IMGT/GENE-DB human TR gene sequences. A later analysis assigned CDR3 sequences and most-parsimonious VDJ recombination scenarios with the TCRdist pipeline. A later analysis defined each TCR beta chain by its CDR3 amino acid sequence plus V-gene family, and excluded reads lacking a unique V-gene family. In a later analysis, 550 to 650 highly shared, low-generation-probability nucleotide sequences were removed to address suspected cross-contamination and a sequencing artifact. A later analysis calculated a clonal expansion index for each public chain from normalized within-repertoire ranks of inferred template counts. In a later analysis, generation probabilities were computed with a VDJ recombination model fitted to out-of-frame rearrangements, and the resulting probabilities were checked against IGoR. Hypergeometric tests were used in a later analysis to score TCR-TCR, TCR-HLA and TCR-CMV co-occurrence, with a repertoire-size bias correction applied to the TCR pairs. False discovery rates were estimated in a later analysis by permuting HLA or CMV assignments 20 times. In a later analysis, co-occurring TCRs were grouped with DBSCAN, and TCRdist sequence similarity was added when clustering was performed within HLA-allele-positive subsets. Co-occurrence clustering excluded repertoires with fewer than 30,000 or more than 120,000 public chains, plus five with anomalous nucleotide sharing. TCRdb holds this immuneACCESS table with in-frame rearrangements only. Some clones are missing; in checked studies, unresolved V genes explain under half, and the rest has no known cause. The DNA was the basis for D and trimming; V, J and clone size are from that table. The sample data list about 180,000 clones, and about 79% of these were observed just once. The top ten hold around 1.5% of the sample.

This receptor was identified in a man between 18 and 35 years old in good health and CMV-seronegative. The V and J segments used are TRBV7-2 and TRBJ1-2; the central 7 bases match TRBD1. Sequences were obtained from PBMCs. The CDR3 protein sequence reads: CASSPRQGGYTF. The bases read TGTGCCAGCAGTCCAAGACAGGGCGGCTACACCTTC.